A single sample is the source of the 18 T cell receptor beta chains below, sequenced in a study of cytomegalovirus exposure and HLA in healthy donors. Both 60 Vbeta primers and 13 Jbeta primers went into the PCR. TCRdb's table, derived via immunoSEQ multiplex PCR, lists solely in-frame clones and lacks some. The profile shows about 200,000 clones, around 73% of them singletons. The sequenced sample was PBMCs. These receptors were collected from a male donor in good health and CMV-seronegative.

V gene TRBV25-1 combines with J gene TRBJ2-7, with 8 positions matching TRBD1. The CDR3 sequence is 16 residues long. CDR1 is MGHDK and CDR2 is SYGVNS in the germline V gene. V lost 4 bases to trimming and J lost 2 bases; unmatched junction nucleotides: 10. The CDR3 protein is CASSAPAGTGPYEQYF. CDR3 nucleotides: TGTGCCAGCAGTGCCCCAGCCGGGACAGGACCCTACGAGCAGTACTTC.

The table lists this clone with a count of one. In nucleotides, the CDR3 is TGTGCCAGCAGCTTAACAGGGGGAAACAATCAGCCCCAGCATTTT. This gives the protein CASSLTGGNNQPQHF. The chain couples TRBV7-3 to TRBJ1-5; the D gene is possibly TRBD1 (6 bases). CDR3 length: 15 amino acids. The V end was cut by 0 bases, the J end by 3 bases, with 9 bases between. Germline-derived CDR1 and CDR2 are SGHTA and FQGTGA.

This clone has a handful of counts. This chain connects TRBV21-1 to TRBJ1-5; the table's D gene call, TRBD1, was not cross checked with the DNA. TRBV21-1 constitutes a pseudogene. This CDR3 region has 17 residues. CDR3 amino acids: CASSKSSRAGSNQPQHF. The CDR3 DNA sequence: TGTGCCAGCAGCAAAAGTTCTCGTGCAGGGAGCAATCAGCCCCAGCATTTT.

The CDR3 protein is CASSLVASATEMSYEQYF. CDR3 nucleotides: TGCGCCAGCAGCTTGGTGGCTAGCGCTACAGAGATGTCCTACGAGCAGTACTTC. This rearrangement joins TRBV5-1 to TRBJ2-7; D is perhaps TRBD2 (6 bases). V lost 0 bases, J lost 1 base, and 20 bases lay in between. The germline V gene encodes CDR1 SGHRS and CDR2 YFSETQ. This CDR3 has 18 amino acids.

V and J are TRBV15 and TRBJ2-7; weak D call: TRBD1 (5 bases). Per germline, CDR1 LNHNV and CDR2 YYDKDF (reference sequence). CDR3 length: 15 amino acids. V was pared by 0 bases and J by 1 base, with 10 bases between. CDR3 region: CATSRDRESSYEQYF. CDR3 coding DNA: TGTGCCACCAGCAGAGACAGGGAAAGTTCCTACGAGCAGTACTTC.

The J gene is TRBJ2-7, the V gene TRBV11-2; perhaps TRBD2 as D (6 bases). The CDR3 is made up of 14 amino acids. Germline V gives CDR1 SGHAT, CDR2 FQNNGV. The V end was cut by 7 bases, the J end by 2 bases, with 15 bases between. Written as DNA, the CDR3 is TGTGCCAGCACCAGATCCGGGAGACCCTACGAGCAGTACTTC. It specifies CASTRSGRPYEQYF.

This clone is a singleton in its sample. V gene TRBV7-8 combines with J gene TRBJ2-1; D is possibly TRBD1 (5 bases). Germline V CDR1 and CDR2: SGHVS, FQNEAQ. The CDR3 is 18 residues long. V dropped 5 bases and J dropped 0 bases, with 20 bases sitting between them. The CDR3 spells CASSPHAPTASSYNEQFF. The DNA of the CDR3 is TGTGCCAGCAGCCCCCACGCCCCGACAGCCAGCTCCTACAATGAGCAGTTCTTC.

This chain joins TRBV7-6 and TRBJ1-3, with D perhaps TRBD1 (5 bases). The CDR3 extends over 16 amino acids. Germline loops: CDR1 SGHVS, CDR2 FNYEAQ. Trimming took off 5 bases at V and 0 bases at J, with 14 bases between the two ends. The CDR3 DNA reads TGTGCCAGCAGCCCGTTGCAGGGTTACTCTGGAAACACCATATATTTT. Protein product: CASSPLQGYSGNTIYF.

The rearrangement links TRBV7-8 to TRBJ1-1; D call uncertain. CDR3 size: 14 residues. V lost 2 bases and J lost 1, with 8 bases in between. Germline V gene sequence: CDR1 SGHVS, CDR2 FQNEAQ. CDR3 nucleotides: TGTGCCAGCAGCTTAACCGGGTCGAACACTGAAGCTTTCTTT. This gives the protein CASSLTGSNTEAFF. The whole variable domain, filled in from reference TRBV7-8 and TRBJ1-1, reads GAGVSQSPRYKVAKRGQDVALRCDPISGHVSLFWYQQALGQGPEFLTYFQNEAQLDKSGLPSDRFFAERPEGSVSTLKIQRTQQEDSAVYLCASSLTGSNTEAFFGQGTRLTVV.

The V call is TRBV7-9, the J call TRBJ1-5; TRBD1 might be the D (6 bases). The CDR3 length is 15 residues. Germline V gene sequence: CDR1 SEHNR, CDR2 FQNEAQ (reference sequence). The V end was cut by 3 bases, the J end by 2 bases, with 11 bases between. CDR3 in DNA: TGTGCCAGCAGCTTTTCACAGGGTCGCAATCAGCCCCAGCATTTT. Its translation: CASSFSQGRNQPQHF. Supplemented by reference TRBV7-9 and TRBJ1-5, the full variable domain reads DTGVSQNPRHKITKRGQNVTFRCDPISEHNRLYWYRQTLGQGPEFLTYFQNEAQLEKSRLLSDRFSAERPKGSFSTLEIQRTEQGDSAMYLCASSFSQGRNQPQHFGDGTRLSIL.

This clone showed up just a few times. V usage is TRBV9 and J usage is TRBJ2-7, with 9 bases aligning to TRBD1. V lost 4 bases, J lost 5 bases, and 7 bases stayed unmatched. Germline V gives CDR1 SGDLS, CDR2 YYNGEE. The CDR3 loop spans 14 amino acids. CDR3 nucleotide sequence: TGTGCCAGCAGCACCCGGGACAGGGCAGACGAGCAGTACTTC. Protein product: CASSTRDRADEQYF.

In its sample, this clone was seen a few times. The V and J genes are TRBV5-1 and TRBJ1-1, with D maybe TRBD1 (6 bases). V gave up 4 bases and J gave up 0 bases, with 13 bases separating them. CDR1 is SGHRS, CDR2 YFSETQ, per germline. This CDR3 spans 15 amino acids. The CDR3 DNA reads TGCGCCAGCAGCCGGGACACGGGACTGAACACTGAAGCTTTCTTT. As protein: CASSRDTGLNTEAFF.

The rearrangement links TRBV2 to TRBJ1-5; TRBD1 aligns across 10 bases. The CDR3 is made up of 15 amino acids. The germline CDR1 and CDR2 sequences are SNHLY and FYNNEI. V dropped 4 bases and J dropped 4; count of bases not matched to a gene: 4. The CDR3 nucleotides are TGTGCCAGCAGTGTCGGGGACAGGGGAAATCAGCCCCAGCATTTT. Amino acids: CASSVGDRGNQPQHF.

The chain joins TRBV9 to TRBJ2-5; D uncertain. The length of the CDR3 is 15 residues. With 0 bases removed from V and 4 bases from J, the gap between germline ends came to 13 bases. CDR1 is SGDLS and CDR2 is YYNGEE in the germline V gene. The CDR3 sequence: CASSVASEIGETQYF. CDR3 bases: TGTGCCAGCAGCGTAGCGTCCGAGATTGGAGAGACCCAGTACTTC. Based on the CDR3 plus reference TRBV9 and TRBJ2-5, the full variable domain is DSGVTQTPKHLITATGQRVTLRCSPRSGDLSVYWYQQSLDQGLQFLIQYYNGEERAKGNILERFSAQQFPDLHSELNLSSLELGDSALYFCASSVASEIGETQYFGPGTRLLVL.

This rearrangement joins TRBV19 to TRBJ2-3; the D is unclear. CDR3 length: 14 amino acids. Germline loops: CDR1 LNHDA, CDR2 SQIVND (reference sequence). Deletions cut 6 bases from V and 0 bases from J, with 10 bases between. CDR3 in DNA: TGTGCCAGTAGCCCATATCAGAGCACAGATACGCAGTATTTT. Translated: CASSPYQSTDTQYF.

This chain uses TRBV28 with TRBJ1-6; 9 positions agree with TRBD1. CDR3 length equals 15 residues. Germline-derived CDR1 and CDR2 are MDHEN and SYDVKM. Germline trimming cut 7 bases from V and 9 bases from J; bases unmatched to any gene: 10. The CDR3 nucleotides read TGTGCCAGCACCCCGGGACAGGGTCGCGGTTCACCCCTCCACTTT. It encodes CASTPGQGRGSPLHF.

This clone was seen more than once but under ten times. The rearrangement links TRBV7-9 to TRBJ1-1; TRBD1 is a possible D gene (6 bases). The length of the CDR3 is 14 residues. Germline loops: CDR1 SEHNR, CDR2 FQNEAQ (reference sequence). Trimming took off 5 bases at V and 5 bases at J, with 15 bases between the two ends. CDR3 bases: TGTGCCAGCAGCCCAAACGAGGGGGGGACTGAAGCTTTCTTT. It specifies CASSPNEGGTEAFF.

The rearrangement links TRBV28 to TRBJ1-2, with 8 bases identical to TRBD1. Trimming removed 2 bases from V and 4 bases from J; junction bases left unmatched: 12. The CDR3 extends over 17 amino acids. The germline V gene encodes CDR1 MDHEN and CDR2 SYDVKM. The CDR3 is CASSLGEATGGIYGYTF. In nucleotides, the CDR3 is TGTGCCAGCAGTTTAGGGGAGGCCACAGGGGGAATCTATGGCTACACCTTC.